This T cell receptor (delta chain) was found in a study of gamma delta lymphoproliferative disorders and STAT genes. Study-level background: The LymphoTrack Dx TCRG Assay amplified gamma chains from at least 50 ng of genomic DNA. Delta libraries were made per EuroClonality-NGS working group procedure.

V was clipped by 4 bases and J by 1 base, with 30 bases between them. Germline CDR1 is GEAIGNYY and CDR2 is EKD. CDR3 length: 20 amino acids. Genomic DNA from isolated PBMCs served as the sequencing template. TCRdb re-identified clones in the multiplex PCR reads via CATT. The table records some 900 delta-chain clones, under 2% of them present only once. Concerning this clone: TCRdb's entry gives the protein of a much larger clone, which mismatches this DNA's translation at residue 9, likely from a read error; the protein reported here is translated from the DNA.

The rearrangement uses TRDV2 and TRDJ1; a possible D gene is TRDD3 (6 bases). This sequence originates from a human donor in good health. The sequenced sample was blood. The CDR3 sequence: CACDTSGLVAKDTFTDKLIF. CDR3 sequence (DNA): TGTGCCTGTGATACGTCGGGCCTGGTGGCAAAGGATACCTTCACCGATAAACTCATCTTT.